A single count supports the clone carrying this T cell receptor (beta chain). What it recognizes is unknown. At one boundary the junction diverges from the germline segment, which might be a read error. Cultured CD4+ T-cell DNA underwent Oncomine TCR Beta short-read sequencing. From cultured CD4+ T cells, genomic DNA was extracted. TCRdb reanalysed the PCR reads using MiXCR and keeps one entry per CDR3 protein. The profile shows about 15,000 distinct CDR3 sequences, around 48% of them singletons. The treatment was: approximately nine-day PBMC culture with coronavirus spike peptide pools or control peptides (ViraFEST assay). Replacement of half the medium with fresh IL-2 medium took place on days 3 and 7. This record comes from a study of vaccination and CD4 T cells after COVID-19. Looking at the study overall: Post-vaccination specimens were collected at a median of roughly 78 days following dose two (range 14 to 241).

Findings of the study overall: The appearance of a median 86.3% of reactive clones in convalescent patients occurred only post-vaccination.

This sample comprised CD4+ T cells from blood, cultured in vitro, obtained before SARS-CoV-2 vaccination. The receptor's source is a human donor who had recovered from COVID-19.

CDR3 protein: CAVSESVRSSYNSPLHF. The CDR3 DNA is TGTGCCGTCAGTGAGTCGGTCAGGAGCTCCTATAATTCACCCCTCCACTTT. The chain recombines TRBV10-3 with TRBJ1-6; the D is unclear. This CDR3 contains 17 residues. CDR1 is ENHRY, CDR2 SYGVKD, per germline.